The rows below give T cell receptor beta chains drawn from one sample of a study of OX40 agonist ivuxolimab in advanced cancers. The data were produced by immunoSEQ multiplex PCR, yet TCRdb's version contains in-frame clones alone and is incomplete. The sample yields about 60,000 clones, 86% seen once. The sample here was CD4+ or CD8+ T cells sorted from blood, taken in a trial of the OX40 agonist ivuxolimab. The receptors originated from an adult with an advanced solid tumor such as melanoma, head and neck, liver or kidney cancer. The CDR3 runs from the conserved cysteine through the conserved F or W. D genes are given only for firm matches. The size entry is marked missing in some rows and otherwise reads once, few, many or a size class.

abundance: once
d_gene: NA
v_gene: TRBV6-5
j_gene: TRBJ2-7
CDR3nt: TGTGCCAGCAGTTACTCGGGGGACAAGGGCTCCTACGAGCAGTACTTC
CDR3aa: CASSYSGDKGSYEQYF

abundance: NA
d_gene: TRBD2
v_gene: TRBV10-3
j_gene: TRBJ2-3
CDR3nt: TGTGCCATCAGTGAGCGAACTAGCGGGAGTAAAGATACGCAGTATTTT
CDR3aa: CAISERTSGSKDTQYF

abundance: once
d_gene: NA
v_gene: TRBV10-3
j_gene: TRBJ2-2
CDR3nt: TGTGCCATCAGTGATCGACAGCAAAACACCGGGGAGCTGTTTTTT
CDR3aa: CAISDRQQNTGELFF

abundance: once
d_gene: NA
v_gene: TRBV18
j_gene: TRBJ1-5
CDR3nt: TGTGCCAGCTCACCCACAGGAACTCAGCCCCAGCATTTT
CDR3aa: CASSPTGTQPQHF

abundance: NA
d_gene: NA
v_gene: TRBV7-6
j_gene: TRBJ1-4
CDR3nt: TGTGCCAGCAGCCCAGTCGCCTTCGGGGAAAAACTGTTTTTT
CDR3aa: CASSPVAFGEKLFF

abundance: NA
d_gene: NA
v_gene: TRBV5-1
j_gene: TRBJ2-7
CDR3nt: TGCGCCAGCGCCCTAGCCGTGCTGGACGAGCAGTACTTC
CDR3aa: CASALAVLDEQYF

abundance: once
d_gene: TRBD1
v_gene: TRBV19
j_gene: TRBJ1-2
CDR3nt: TGTGCCAGTCGATCCACAGGGGAAGTACTTGGCTACACCTTC
CDR3aa: CASRSTGEVLGYTF

abundance: NA
d_gene: TRBD2
v_gene: TRBV27
j_gene: TRBJ2-7
CDR3nt: TGTGCCAGCAGGGGACTAGCGGGACCTTCCTACGAGCAGTACTTC
CDR3aa: CASRGLAGPSYEQYF

abundance: NA
d_gene: NA
v_gene: TRBV5-1
j_gene: TRBJ2-2
CDR3nt: TGCGCCAGCACGGAAAGGGGGGAGAGGGCCGGGGAGCTGTTTTTT
CDR3aa: CASTERGERAGELFF

abundance: NA
d_gene: TRBD1
v_gene: TRBV11-2
j_gene: TRBJ2-7
CDR3nt: TGTGCCAGCAGCTTAGGTCAGGGGGTCGGCTACGAGCAGTACTTC
CDR3aa: CASSLGQGVGYEQYF

abundance: NA
d_gene: NA
v_gene: TRBV6-1
j_gene: TRBJ2-3
CDR3nt: TGTGCCAGCAGTAGGGGGGGGCTGCCGCCAGATACGCAGTATTTT
CDR3aa: CASSRGGLPPDTQYF

abundance: NA
d_gene: NA
v_gene: TRBV27
j_gene: TRBJ1-5
CDR3nt: TGTGCCAGCAGTCTTTCAGGGTTTCAGCCCCAGCATTTT
CDR3aa: CASSLSGFQPQHF

abundance: NA
d_gene: TRBD1
v_gene: TRBV11-3
j_gene: TRBJ1-5
CDR3nt: TGTGCCAGCAGCTTAGATCTGGGACAGGGGACAGGTCAGCCCCAGCATTTT
CDR3aa: CASSLDLGQGTGQPQHF

abundance: NA
d_gene: NA
v_gene: TRBV28
j_gene: TRBJ2-2
CDR3nt: TGTGCCAGCAGTTTTCTAGCCTCCTACACCGGGGAGCTGTTTTTT
CDR3aa: CASSFLASYTGELFF

abundance: NA
d_gene: NA
v_gene: TRBV7-2
j_gene: TRBJ2-5
CDR3nt: TGTGCCAGCAGCTTCCTAGCGCATGGGCAGACCCAGTACTTC
CDR3aa: CASSFLAHGQTQYF

abundance: NA
d_gene: NA
v_gene: TRBV29-1
j_gene: TRBJ1-1
CDR3nt: TGCAGCGTTGACAGGGGCCTGATGGGAGCTTTCTTT
CDR3aa: CSVDRGLMGAFF

abundance: NA
d_gene: NA
v_gene: TRBV20-1
j_gene: TRBJ2-1
CDR3nt: TGCAGTGCAGAGTACAATGAGCAGTTCTTC
CDR3aa: CSAEYNEQFF

abundance: NA
d_gene: NA
v_gene: TRBV9
j_gene: TRBJ2-2
CDR3nt: TGTGCCAGCAGCCCTTTGGGAGCCTCGGTCGGGGAGCTGTTTTTT
CDR3aa: CASSPLGASVGELFF

abundance: NA
d_gene: NA
v_gene: TRBV11-3
j_gene: TRBJ2-2
CDR3nt: TGTGCCAGCAGCTTAGAGCCCCTCTGGGGAGCGGGCAACACCGGGGAGCTGTTTTTT
CDR3aa: CASSLEPLWGAGNTGELFF

abundance: NA
d_gene: TRBD2
v_gene: TRBV10-1
j_gene: TRBJ2-7
CDR3nt: TGCGCCAGCTTTTGTAGCGGGACGTCCTACGAGCAGTACTTC
CDR3aa: CASFCSGTSYEQYF

abundance: NA
d_gene: TRBD2
v_gene: TRBV4-2
j_gene: TRBJ2-1
CDR3nt: TGTGCCAGCAGCCGCACGGGAGGGCTAGGCAATGAGCAGTTCTTC
CDR3aa: CASSRTGGLGNEQFF

abundance: NA
d_gene: NA
v_gene: TRBV7-9
j_gene: TRBJ2-5
CDR3nt: TGTGCCAGCAGCCCAATTTCCACCGAGATGTACAAAGAGACCCAGTACTTC
CDR3aa: CASSPISTEMYKETQYF

abundance: NA
d_gene: TRBD1
v_gene: TRBV7-2
j_gene: TRBJ1-2
CDR3nt: TGTGCCAGCCGATACGGGGGACAGAGAGGCACAAGGGGTGGCTACACCTTC
CDR3aa: CASRYGGQRGTRGGYTF

abundance: NA
d_gene: NA
v_gene: TRBV9
j_gene: TRBJ1-2
CDR3nt: TGTGCCAGCAGCTCCCGGGGCGCCGGCAGCTATGGCTACACCTTC
CDR3aa: CASSSRGAGSYGYTF

abundance: NA
d_gene: TRBD1
v_gene: TRBV5-6
j_gene: TRBJ1-2
CDR3nt: TGTGCCAGCATTACCGGGACAGGGGGCCTCTATGGCTACACCTTC
CDR3aa: CASITGTGGLYGYTF

abundance: NA
d_gene: TRBD2
v_gene: TRBV9
j_gene: TRBJ2-7
CDR3nt: TGTGCCAGCAGCGGAGGGGTAGCGGGAGACTACGAGCAGTACTTC
CDR3aa: CASSGGVAGDYEQYF

abundance: NA
d_gene: TRBD1
v_gene: TRBV6-5
j_gene: TRBJ1-2
CDR3nt: TGTGCCAGCAGCCTGACACAGGGGGCAAATGGCTACACCTTC
CDR3aa: CASSLTQGANGYTF

abundance: once
d_gene: NA
v_gene: TRBV14
j_gene: TRBJ2-3
CDR3nt: TGTGCCAGCAGCCGCGGCGGATTGGATACGCAGTATTTT
CDR3aa: CASSRGGLDTQYF

abundance: once
d_gene: NA
v_gene: TRBV15
j_gene: TRBJ1-5
CDR3nt: TGTGCCACCAGCGGGGGAAGGTTGCAGCCCCAGCATTTT
CDR3aa: CATSGGRLQPQHF

abundance: NA
d_gene: NA
v_gene: TRBV18
j_gene: TRBJ2-5
CDR3nt: TGTGCCAGCTCACCGGAAGAGACCCAGTACTTC
CDR3aa: CASSPEETQYF

abundance: NA
d_gene: TRBD2
v_gene: TRBV6-6
j_gene: TRBJ2-1
CDR3nt: TGTGCCAGCAGATCCGGACTAGCGGGGTGGTACAATGAGCAGTTCTTC
CDR3aa: CASRSGLAGWYNEQFF

abundance: few
d_gene: TRBD1
v_gene: TRBV19
j_gene: TRBJ1-1
CDR3nt: TGTGCCACTGGGACAGGGTGGGACACTGAAGCTTTCTTT
CDR3aa: CATGTGWDTEAFF

abundance: few
d_gene: NA
v_gene: TRBV4-1
j_gene: TRBJ1-2
CDR3nt: TGCGCCAGCAGCCAAGGGACAAAGAACCGCTATGGCTACACCTTC
CDR3aa: CASSQGTKNRYGYTF

abundance: NA
d_gene: NA
v_gene: TRBV5-4
j_gene: TRBJ1-4
CDR3nt: TGTGCCAGCAGCCTCAGCGGGGCTGCTGAAAAACTGTTTTTT
CDR3aa: CASSLSGAAEKLFF

abundance: NA
d_gene: NA
v_gene: TRBV5-4
j_gene: TRBJ1-4
CDR3nt: TGTGCCAGCAGCCAGACAGCGAGTGAGGAAAAACTGTTTTTT
CDR3aa: CASSQTASEEKLFF

abundance: NA
d_gene: TRBD1
v_gene: TRBV28
j_gene: TRBJ1-2
CDR3nt: TGTGCCAGCAGTTTTGCAGGGGGCGCGAATGGCTACACCTTC
CDR3aa: CASSFAGGANGYTF

abundance: NA
d_gene: TRBD2
v_gene: TRBV10-3
j_gene: TRBJ2-5
CDR3nt: TGTGCCATCAGTACCTTTGGGACTAGCGGGGAAGAGACCCAGTACTTC
CDR3aa: CAISTFGTSGEETQYF

abundance: NA
d_gene: NA
v_gene: TRBV5-6
j_gene: TRBJ1-1
CDR3nt: TGTGCCAGCGGTGGTCGGCACGGGAACACTGAAGCTTTCTTT
CDR3aa: CASGGRHGNTEAFF

abundance: once
d_gene: NA
v_gene: TRBV6-1
j_gene: TRBJ1-2
CDR3nt: TGTGCCAGCAGGGAACAGGATGGCTACACCTTC
CDR3aa: CASREQDGYTF

abundance: NA
d_gene: TRBD2
v_gene: TRBV5-1
j_gene: TRBJ2-5
CDR3nt: TGCGCCAGCAGCTTGTCGGGGGGAGGGTCCCAGTACTTC
CDR3aa: CASSLSGGGSQYF

abundance: NA
d_gene: TRBD1
v_gene: TRBV19
j_gene: TRBJ2-7
CDR3nt: TGTGCCAGTAGTGGCCGGGACAGGGAGACCTACGAGCAGTACTTC
CDR3aa: CASSGRDRETYEQYF

abundance: NA
d_gene: NA
v_gene: TRBV7-9
j_gene: TRBJ2-1
CDR3nt: TGTGCCAGCAGCCGTATGGACATCTATTACTCCTACAATGAGCAGTTCTTC
CDR3aa: CASSRMDIYYSYNEQFF

abundance: NA
d_gene: TRBD1
v_gene: TRBV20-1
j_gene: TRBJ2-7
CDR3nt: TGCAGTGCTCGCCGGGACAGGGTTCAGTACTTC
CDR3aa: CSARRDRVQYF

abundance: once
d_gene: NA
v_gene: TRBV19
j_gene: TRBJ1-2
CDR3nt: TGTGCCAGTAGTATACGCAGTGGAGAGGGAGATGGCTACACCTTC
CDR3aa: CASSIRSGEGDGYTF

abundance: once
d_gene: NA
v_gene: TRBV9
j_gene: TRBJ1-4
CDR3nt: TGTGCCAGCAGCCCAGACAGGTCAACTAATGAAAAACTGTTTTTT
CDR3aa: CASSPDRSTNEKLFF

abundance: NA
d_gene: NA
v_gene: TRBV28
j_gene: TRBJ1-5
CDR3nt: TGTGCCAGCAGTTTAAAGCCTTGGCCCCAGCATTTT
CDR3aa: CASSLKPWPQHF

abundance: NA
d_gene: NA
v_gene: TRBV2
j_gene: TRBJ2-5
CDR3nt: TGTGCCAGCAGTCCCAGGGAGGTCTACCAAGAGACCCAGTACTTC
CDR3aa: CASSPREVYQETQYF